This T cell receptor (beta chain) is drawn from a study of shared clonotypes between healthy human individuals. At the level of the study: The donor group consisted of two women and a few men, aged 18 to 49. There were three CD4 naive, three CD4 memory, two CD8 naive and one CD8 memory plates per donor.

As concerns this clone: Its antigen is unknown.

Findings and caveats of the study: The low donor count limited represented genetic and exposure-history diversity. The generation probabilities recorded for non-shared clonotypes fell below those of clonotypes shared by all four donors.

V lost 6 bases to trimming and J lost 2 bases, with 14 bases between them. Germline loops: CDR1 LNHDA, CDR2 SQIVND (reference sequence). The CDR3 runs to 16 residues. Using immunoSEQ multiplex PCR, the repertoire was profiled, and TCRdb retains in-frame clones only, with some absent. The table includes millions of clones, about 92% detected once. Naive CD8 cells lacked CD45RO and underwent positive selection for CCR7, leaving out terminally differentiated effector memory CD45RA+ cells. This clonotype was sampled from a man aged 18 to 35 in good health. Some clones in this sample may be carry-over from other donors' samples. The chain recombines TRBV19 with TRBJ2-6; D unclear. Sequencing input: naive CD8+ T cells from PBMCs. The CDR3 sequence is CASSPIAVTGANVLTF. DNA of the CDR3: TGTGCCAGTAGCCCTATCGCAGTTACTGGGGCCAACGTCCTGACTTTC.